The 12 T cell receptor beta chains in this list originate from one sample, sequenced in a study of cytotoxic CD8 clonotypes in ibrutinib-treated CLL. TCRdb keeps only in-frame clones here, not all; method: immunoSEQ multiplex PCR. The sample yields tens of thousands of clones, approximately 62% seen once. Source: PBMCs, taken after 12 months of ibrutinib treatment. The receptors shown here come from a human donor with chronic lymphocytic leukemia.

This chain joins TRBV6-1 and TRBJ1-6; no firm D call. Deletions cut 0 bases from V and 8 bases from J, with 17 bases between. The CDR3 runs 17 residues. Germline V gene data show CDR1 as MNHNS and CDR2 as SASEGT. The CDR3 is CASSEARLGFADSPLHF. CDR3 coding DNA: TGTGCCAGCAGTGAAGCGCGGCTCGGTTTTGCAGATTCACCCCTCCACTTT.

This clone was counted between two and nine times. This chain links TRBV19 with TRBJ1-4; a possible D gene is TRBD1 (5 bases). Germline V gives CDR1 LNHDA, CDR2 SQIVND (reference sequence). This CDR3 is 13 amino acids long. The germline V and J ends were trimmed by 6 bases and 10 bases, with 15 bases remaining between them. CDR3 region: CASRLRTGVKLFF. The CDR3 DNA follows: TGTGCCAGTAGACTCCGGACGGGGGTAAAACTGTTTTTT.

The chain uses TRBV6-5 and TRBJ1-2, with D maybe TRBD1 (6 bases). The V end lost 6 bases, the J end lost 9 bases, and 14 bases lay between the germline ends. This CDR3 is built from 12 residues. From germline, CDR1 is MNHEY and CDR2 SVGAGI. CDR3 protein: CASSGTSWSYTF. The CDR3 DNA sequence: TGTGCCAGCAGCGGGACAAGTTGGAGCTACACCTTC.

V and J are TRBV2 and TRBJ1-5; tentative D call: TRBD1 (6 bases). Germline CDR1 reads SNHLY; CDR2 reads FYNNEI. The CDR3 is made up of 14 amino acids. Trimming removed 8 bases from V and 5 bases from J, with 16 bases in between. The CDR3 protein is CASGRGQTHQPQHF. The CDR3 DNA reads TGTGCCAGCGGTCGGGGGCAGACGCATCAGCCCCAGCATTTT.

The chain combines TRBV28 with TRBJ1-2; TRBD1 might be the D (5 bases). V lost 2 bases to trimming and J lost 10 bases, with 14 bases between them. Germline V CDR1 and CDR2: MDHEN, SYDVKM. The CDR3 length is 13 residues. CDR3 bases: TGTGCCAGCAGTTTAACGGGGGGGGTAGTCTACACCTTC. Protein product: CASSLTGGVVYTF.

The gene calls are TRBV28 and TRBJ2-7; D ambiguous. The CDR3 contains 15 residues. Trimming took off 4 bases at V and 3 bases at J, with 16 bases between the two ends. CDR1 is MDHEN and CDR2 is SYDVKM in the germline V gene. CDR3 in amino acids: CASSSPGKTRYEQYV. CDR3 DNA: TGTGCCAGCAGTTCCCCGGGTAAGACTCGCTACGAGCAGTACGTC.

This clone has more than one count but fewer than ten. In nucleotides, the CDR3 is TGTGCCAGTAGCATGGGGGGCTATGGCTACACCTTC. Translating gives CASSMGGYGYTF. This rearrangement joins TRBV19 to TRBJ1-2; D might be TRBD1 (5 bases). This CDR3 comprises 12 residues. The V gene's germline CDR1 is LNHDA and CDR2 SQIVND (reference sequence). Trimming pared 6 bases from V and 4 bases from J, leaving 9 bases between.

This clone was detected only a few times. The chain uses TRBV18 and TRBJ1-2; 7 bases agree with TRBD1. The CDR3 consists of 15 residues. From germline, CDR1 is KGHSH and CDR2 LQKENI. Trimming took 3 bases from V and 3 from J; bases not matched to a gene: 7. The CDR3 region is CASSPFGTADYGYTF. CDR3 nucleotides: TGTGCCAGCTCACCCTTCGGGACAGCCGACTATGGCTACACCTTC.

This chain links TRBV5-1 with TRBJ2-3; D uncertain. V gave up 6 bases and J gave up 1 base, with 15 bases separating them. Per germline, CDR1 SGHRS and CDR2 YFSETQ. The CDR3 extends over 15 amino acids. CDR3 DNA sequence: TGCGCCAGCACCTCATGGATGAGGCGCACAGATACGCAGTATTTT. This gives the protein CASTSWMRRTDTQYF. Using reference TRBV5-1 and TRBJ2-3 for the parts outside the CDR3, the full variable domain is KAGVTQTPRYLIKTRGQQVTLSCSPISGHRSVSWYQQTPGQGLQFLFEYFSETQRNKGNFPGRFSGRQFSNSRSEMNVSTLELGDSALYLCASTSWMRRTDTQYFGPGTRLTVL.

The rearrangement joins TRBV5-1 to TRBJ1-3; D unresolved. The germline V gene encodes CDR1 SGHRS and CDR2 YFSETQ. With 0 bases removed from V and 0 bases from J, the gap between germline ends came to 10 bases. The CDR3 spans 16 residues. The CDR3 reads CASSLVGASSGNTIYF. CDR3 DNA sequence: TGCGCCAGCAGCTTGGTTGGCGCAAGCTCTGGAAACACCATATATTTT.

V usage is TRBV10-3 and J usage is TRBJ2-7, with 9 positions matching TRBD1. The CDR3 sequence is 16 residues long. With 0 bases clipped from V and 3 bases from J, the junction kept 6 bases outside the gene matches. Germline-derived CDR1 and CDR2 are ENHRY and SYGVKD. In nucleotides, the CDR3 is TGTGCCATCAGTGAGTCTACATTGGGACAGGGCTACGAGCAGTACTTC. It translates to CAISESTLGQGYEQYF.

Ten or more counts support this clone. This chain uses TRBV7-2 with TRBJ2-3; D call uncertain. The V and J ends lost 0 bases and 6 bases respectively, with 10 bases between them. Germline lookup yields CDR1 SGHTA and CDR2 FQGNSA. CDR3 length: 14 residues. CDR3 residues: CASSLAPNSDTQYF. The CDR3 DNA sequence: TGTGCCAGCAGCTTAGCTCCAAACTCTGATACGCAGTATTTT. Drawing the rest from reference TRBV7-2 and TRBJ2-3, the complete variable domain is GAGVSQSPSNKVTEKGKDVELRCDPISGHTALYWYRQSLGQGLEFLIYFQGNSAPDKSGLPSDRFSAERTGGSVSTLTIQRTQQEDSAVYLCASSLAPNSDTQYFGPGTRLTVL.